These 2 T cell receptor beta chains originate from one sample sequenced in a study of blood T cell repertoires in COVID-19. Profiling relied on immunoSEQ multiplex PCR, and the TCRdb table lists in-frame clones only, not all of them. The table shows some 330,000 clones, with approximately 88% occurring only once. The sample consisted of PBMCs or T cells enriched from blood (not recorded which). Receptor source: a man under 40 who had recovered from COVID-19.

V is TRBV19 and J is TRBJ1-5; TRBD1 agrees at 9 bases. In germline, CDR1 is LNHDA, CDR2 SQIVND (reference sequence). V shed 7 bases and J 6 bases; nucleotides not matched to a gene: 10. The CDR3 is 15 amino acids. CDR3: CASNPGQGRAQPQHF. CDR3 nucleotides: TGTGCCAGTAATCCCGGACAGGGGAGGGCTCAGCCCCAGCATTTT.

This chain joins TRBV24-1 and TRBJ2-7, with TRBD1 identical over 9 bases. Germline CDR1 is KGHDR and CDR2 is SFDVKD. The ends lost 4 bases at V and 5 bases at J; junction bases unmatched: 5. The CDR3 loop spans 14 amino acids. CDR3 sequence reads: CATSEGQGFDEQYF. The DNA of the CDR3 is TGTGCCACCAGTGAAGGACAGGGGTTCGACGAGCAGTACTTC.